Listed here are 22 T cell receptor beta chains from one sample, sequenced in a study of blood T cells in healthy people across ages. Using a J-beta primer mix together with a sample-barcoded 5' primer, a second PCR was run for roughly 6 to 12 cycles. TCRdb re-analysed the 5' RACE reads in MiXCR, keeping a single row per CDR3 protein. The profile shows about 780,000 distinct CDR3 sequences, around half of them singletons. Sequenced input: blood. Receptors were obtained from an elderly man in good health.

This chain connects TRBV20-1 to TRBJ2-1; 8 bases map to TRBD1. There are 16 residues in the CDR3. Germline values: CDR1 DFQATT, CDR2 SNEGSKA (reference sequence). V dropped 5 bases and J dropped 1; count of bases not matched to a gene: 10. The CDR3 reads CSAYDRGERSYNEQFF. The CDR3, as DNA: TGCAGTGCTTATGACAGGGGAGAGAGGTCCTACAATGAGCAGTTCTTC.

The chain has TRBV30 and TRBJ2-2; TRBD1 matches at 8 bases. In germline, CDR1 is GTSNPN, CDR2 SVGIG (reference sequence). J was trimmed by 0 bases and V by 4 bases; bases with no gene match: 4. This CDR3 comprises 15 residues. The CDR3 bases are TGTGCCTGGAAACAGGGGGTTACGAACACCGGGGAGCTGTTTTTT. It codes for CAWKQGVTNTGELFF.

This clonotype was seen more than once but under ten times. The chain joins TRBV28 to TRBJ2-7, with 8 bases fitting TRBD2. Germline CDR1 is MDHEN and CDR2 is SYDVKM. Trimming at V came to 5 bases and at J to 4 bases, leaving 7 bases not matched to a gene. The CDR3 loop spans 14 amino acids. The CDR3 DNA is TGTGCCAGCAGTCCCTATAGCGGGACGTACGAGCAGTACTTC. The encoded protein is CASSPYSGTYEQYF.

This chain joins TRBV21-1 and TRBJ2-7; the table's D gene call, TRBD2, was not cross checked with the DNA. TRBV21-1 constitutes a pseudogene. The length of the CDR3 is 17 residues. CDR3 loop: CAGSKLTGTSGTYEQYF. The DNA for the CDR3 is TGTGCCGGCAGCAAATTAACCGGGACTAGCGGCACCTACGAGCAGTACTTC.

This clonotype occurred a few times. The chain uses TRBV7-3 and TRBJ1-1; 8 bases align to TRBD1. The CDR3 extends over 15 amino acids. The ends lost 4 bases at V and 0 bases at J; junction bases unmatched: 4. CDR1 is SGHTA and CDR2 is FQGTGA in the germline V gene. The CDR3 loop is CASSSGQGLNTEAFF. CDR3 coding DNA: TGTGCCAGCAGCTCCGGACAGGGTTTGAACACTGAAGCTTTCTTT. Together with reference TRBV7-3 and TRBJ1-1, the CDR3 gives the full variable domain: GAGVSQTPSNKVTEKGKYVELRCDPISGHTALYWYRQSLGQGPEFLIYFQGTGAADDSGLPNDRFFAVRPEGSVSTLKIQRTERGDSAVYLCASSSGQGLNTEAFFGQGTRLTVV.

This clonotype was counted a few times. This rearrangement joins TRBV12-3 or TRBV12-4 to TRBJ2-7; 7 bases are a match to TRBD2. The CDR3 loop spans 14 amino acids. V shed 7 bases, J shed 0 bases, and the junction held 6 bases outside the gene matches. This CDR3 reads CASTWEGTSYEQYF. CDR3 coding DNA: TGTGCCAGCACGTGGGAGGGGACCTCCTACGAGCAGTACTTC.

This chain joins TRBV2 and TRBJ2-1, with D uncertain. Trimming took off 7 bases at V and 13 bases at J, with 20 bases between the two ends. Germline V lookup: CDR1 SNHLY, CDR2 FYNNEI. This CDR3 has 13 residues. The CDR3 sequence is CASIRQMQETQFF. The CDR3 coding sequence is TGTGCCAGCATCCGGCAGATGCAAGAGACCCAGTTCTTC.

This clonotype was seen only a few times. The chain combines TRBV5-1 with TRBJ2-1; 15 bases align to TRBD2. After removal of 5 bases from V and 2 bases from J, the junction contained 11 bases not matched to a gene. The CDR3 totals 19 residues. Germline V lookup: CDR1 SGHRS, CDR2 YFSETQ. CDR3 sequence (DNA): TGCGCCAGCAGGCCGGGACTAGCGGGAGGTGATTTCCCCTACAATGAGCAGTTCTTC. Its translation is CASRPGLAGGDFPYNEQFF.

The chain links TRBV30 to TRBJ1-6, with TRBD1 matching 10 bases. CDR3 length equals 15 residues. The ends lost 2 bases at V and 7 bases at J; junction bases unmatched: 5. Germline assignment: CDR1 GTSNPN and CDR2 SVGIG (reference sequence). CDR3 sequence reads: CAWSTRTGGNSPLHF. The CDR3 DNA is TGTGCCTGGAGTACCAGGACAGGGGGGAATTCACCCCTCCACTTT.

This chain uses TRBV5-1 with TRBJ2-7; the D gene is possibly TRBD1 (6 bases). The CDR3 length is 15 residues. Germline V lookup: CDR1 SGHRS, CDR2 YFSETQ. V dropped 4 bases and J dropped 0 bases, with 14 bases sitting between them. In nucleotides, the CDR3 is TGCGCCAGCAGCGCCGGGACACGGAACTCCTACGAGCAGTACTTC. It yields the protein CASSAGTRNSYEQYF.

The chain joins TRBV21-1 to TRBJ2-7; whether TRBD2, the table's D call, matches the DNA was not checked. TRBV21-1 is recorded as a pseudogene. This CDR3 is 16 amino acids long. CDR3 sequence reads: CASTVGTSGKRDEQYF. In DNA, the CDR3 is TGTGCCAGCACCGTAGGGACTAGCGGGAAGCGCGACGAGCAGTACTTC.

This clonotype showed up just a few times. V gene TRBV6-1 combines with J gene TRBJ2-4, with D possibly being TRBD1 or TRBD2 (6 bases each). The CDR3 has 17 amino acids. The germline gives CDR1 MNHNS, CDR2 SASEGT. V lost 3 bases to trimming and J lost 0 bases, with 15 bases between them. CDR3 coding DNA: TGTGCCAGCAGTGAGGGCGGAGGGGGGCTAGCCAAAAACATTCAGTACTTC. It specifies CASSEGGGGLAKNIQYF.

J is TRBJ2-3 and V is TRBV7-2, with D perhaps matching TRBD2 (7 bases). The length of the CDR3 is 15 residues. Germline V gene sequence: CDR1 SGHTA, CDR2 FQGNSA. The V end lost 5 bases, the J end lost 3 bases, and 15 bases lay between the germline ends. The CDR3 loop reads CASSRTRGGTDTQYF. The CDR3 nucleotides are TGTGCCAGCAGCAGGACTAGGGGGGGGACAGATACGCAGTATTTT. Full variable domain (rest looked up from reference TRBV7-2 and TRBJ2-3): GAGVSQSPSNKVTEKGKDVELRCDPISGHTALYWYRQSLGQGLEFLIYFQGNSAPDKSGLPSDRFSAERTGGSVSTLTIQRTQQEDSAVYLCASSRTRGGTDTQYFGPGTRLTVL.

The genes are TRBV25-1 and TRBJ1-2; D gene unclear. This CDR3 comprises 14 residues. Trimming took off 3 bases at V and 4 bases at J, with 12 bases between the two ends. Germline loops: CDR1 MGHDK, CDR2 SYGVNS. Written as DNA, the CDR3 is TGTGCCAGCAGTGACGAGAAAGGAGGCTATGGCTACACCTTC. Its translation is CASSDEKGGYGYTF.

The sample holds a few counts of this clonotype. The chain joins TRBV5-5 to TRBJ2-5, with D perhaps TRBD1 or TRBD2 (6 bases each). V lost 5 bases and J lost 4, with 15 bases in between. This CDR3 region has 14 residues. The germline CDR1 and CDR2 sequences are SGHKS and YYEKEE (reference sequence). Here the CDR3 DNA reads TGTGCCAGCAGGGAGGGGACACACACAGAGACCCAGTACTTC. Its protein product is CASREGTHTETQYF.

The rearrangement uses TRBV6-5 and TRBJ1-1, with D uncertain. This CDR3 contains 15 residues. The germline gives CDR1 MNHEY, CDR2 SVGAGI. V was clipped by 7 bases and J by 0 bases, with 15 bases between them. The CDR3 DNA is TGTGCCAGCATGGTCAGCTTAAGCTTGAACACTGAAGCTTTCTTT. This gives the protein CASMVSLSLNTEAFF.

The chain links TRBV20-1 to TRBJ2-5; possible D gene TRBD2, 6 bases. CDR3 length: 14 amino acids. Trimming cost V 4 bases and J 11 bases, with 23 bases left between them. Germline CDR1 and CDR2: DFQATT and SNEGSKA (reference sequence). Here the CDR3 reads CSATAGGTYNEQYF. The CDR3 region has the DNA TGCAGTGCTACTGCTGGGGGGACCTACAATGAGCAGTACTTC.

This clonotype appeared a single time. The rearrangement joins TRBV7-2 to TRBJ2-7; TRBD2 aligns across 9 bases. This CDR3 region has 16 residues. Germline values: CDR1 SGHTA, CDR2 FQGNSA. Germline trimming cut 5 bases from V and 4 bases from J; bases unmatched to any gene: 12. For the CDR3, the DNA is TGTGCCAGCAGCCCGATGCAACGCGGGGGGGCTTACGAGCAGTACTTC. It yields the protein CASSPMQRGGAYEQYF. Using reference TRBV7-2 and TRBJ2-7 for the parts outside the CDR3, the full variable domain is GAGVSQSPSNKVTEKGKDVELRCDPISGHTALYWYRQSLGQGLEFLIYFQGNSAPDKSGLPSDRFSAERTGGSVSTLTIQRTQQEDSAVYLCASSPMQRGGAYEQYFGPGTRLTVT.

The chain couples TRBV28 to TRBJ2-1, with D possibly matching TRBD2 (6 bases). The tail of the sequence fits TRBJ2-7 better, so the J call may be wrong. There are 16 residues in the CDR3. Per germline, CDR1 MDHEN and CDR2 SYDVKM. DNA for the CDR3: TGTGCCAGCACCCCTAGCCGGGGGAGCTCCTACAATGAGCAGTACTTC. This sequence encodes CASTPSRGSSYNEQYF.

The chain has TRBV20-1 and TRBJ2-4, with 8 bases lining up with TRBD1. The DNA end is more similar to TRBJ2-5, so the J call may be wrong. The germline CDR1 and CDR2 sequences are DFQATT and SNEGSKA (reference sequence). The CDR3 totals 15 residues. The CDR3 protein is CSAYDFAGGKETQYF. For the CDR3, the DNA is TGCAGTGCCTACGATTTTGCAGGGGGCAAAGAGACCCAGTACTTC.

The chain has TRBV5-1 and TRBJ2-7, with 13 positions matching TRBD2. V lost 3 bases to trimming and J lost 7 bases; unmatched junction nucleotides: 10. Germline CDR1 is SGHRS and CDR2 is YFSETQ. CDR3 length equals 16 residues. The CDR3 nucleotides read TGCGCCAGCAGCTCCGGACTAGCGGGAGCTGTGGGGGAGCAGTACTTC. Protein sequence: CASSSGLAGAVGEQYF.

The V gene is TRBV9, the J gene TRBJ2-1; 11 bases are shared with TRBD2. After removal of 1 base from V and 7 bases from J, the junction contained 10 bases not matched to a gene. This CDR3 region has 17 residues. CDR1 and CDR2 from the germline V gene are SGDLS and YYNGEE. The CDR3 sequence: CASSVPQTSGMTNEQFF. CDR3 in DNA: TGTGCCAGCAGCGTACCCCAGACTAGCGGGATGACGAATGAGCAGTTCTTC.